This is a list of T cell receptor beta chains from one sample in a study of cytomegalovirus exposure and HLA in healthy donors. Libraries were prepared by immunoSEQ multiplex PCR; TCRdb keeps only in-frame clonotypes and omits some of them. Of roughly 82,000 clones in the sample, roughly 93% were seen once. The sequenced sample was PBMCs. These receptors originate from a young man in good health and CMV-seronegative. Each CDR3 is given with its conserved first and last residue.

J: TRBJ2-4
V: TRBV19
CDR3: CASSIDRIRGTGGIQYF

J: TRBJ1-2
V: TRBV7-9
CDR3: CASSSTRQGQYGYTF

J: TRBJ1-4
V: TRBV29-1
CDR3: CSGGESNEKLFF

J: TRBJ2-1
V: TRBV11-3
CDR3: CASSLVGRGRNEQFF

J: TRBJ1-5
V: TRBV7-9
CDR3: CASSRGATGARDNQPQHF

J: TRBJ1-5
V: TRBV29-1
CDR3: CSVILTENQPQHF

J: TRBJ1-3
V: TRBV7-2
CDR3: CASSSTLRGSGNTIYF

J: TRBJ1-1
V: TRBV4-3
CDR3: CASSKGATYQAPGTEAFF

J: TRBJ2-7
V: TRBV19
CDR3: CASSIEQGAYEQYF

J: TRBJ2-6
V: TRBV4-1
CDR3: CASSPPRRGSGANVLTF

J: TRBJ1-6
V: TRBV5-6
CDR3: CASSPPDRANSPLHF

J: TRBJ2-1
V: TRBV19
CDR3: CASRKMGTSGPYNEQFF

J: TRBJ1-1
V: TRBV5-1
CDR3: CASSWGQGKTEAFF

J: TRBJ1-1
V: TRBV19
CDR3: CASARPRTGPSVFTEAFF

J: TRBJ1-2
V: TRBV5-4
CDR3: CASSPTGPNYGYTF

J: TRBJ2-7
V: TRBV28
CDR3: CASSSAGTGFDEQYF

J: TRBJ2-7
V: TRBV9
CDR3: CASSESGAYEQYF

J: TRBJ2-5
V: TRBV27
CDR3: CASRPPRGRTVGETQYF

J: TRBJ1-2
V: TRBV5-1
CDR3: CASSLGSRDRAINTF

J: TRBJ1-1
V: TRBV10-1
CDR3: CASSRGANTEAFF

J: TRBJ2-7
V: TRBV7-6
CDR3: CASSFTRGDVYF

J: TRBJ1-3
V: TRBV30
CDR3: CAWRQAVSGNTIYF

J: TRBJ2-3
V: TRBV12-5
CDR3: CASGFRTSLRTDTQYF

J: TRBJ2-5
V: TRBV7-9
CDR3: CASSSELEETQYF

J: TRBJ2-5
V: TRBV6-1
CDR3: CASSEVEEATQYF

J: TRBJ1-1
V: TRBV6-5
CDR3: CASSAAGVVNTEAFF

J: TRBJ1-2
V: TRBV20-1
CDR3: CSAGGDYGYTF

J: TRBJ1-4
V: TRBV7-9
CDR3: CASSTKQATNEKLFF

J: TRBJ1-6
V: TRBV13
CDR3: CASSRGSISPLHF

J: TRBJ1-1
V: TRBV29-1
CDR3: CSVERDSIGNTEAFF

J: TRBJ1-2
V: TRBV11-1
CDR3: CASSDSTARYGYTF

J: TRBJ2-2
V: TRBV18
CDR3: CASSPAGSTNTGELFF

J: TRBJ2-3
V: TRBV5-1
CDR3: CASSLALDRSTDTQYF

J: TRBJ2-1
V: TRBV30
CDR3: CAWTTGLAGVGEQFF

J: TRBJ1-6
V: TRBV6-4
CDR3: CASSLKDSDNSPLHF

J: TRBJ2-1
V: TRBV29-1
CDR3: CSADRRTGHGEQFF

J: TRBJ2-1
V: TRBV27
CDR3: CASSIGGYEQFF